This record concerns one TCR beta chain sequence. Its antigen is still unknown. No base quality values were provided; no much bigger clone lies one nucleotide off. These data are taken from a study of CD8 T cells in ankylosing spondylitis (dated by TCRdb to 2016 to 2017). For the study in its entirety: The study set out to find disease-linked TCR variants by profiling T cell receptor beta repertoires in ankylosing spondylitis patients and healthy donors. The whole study cohort included over a hundred healthy donors and over 20 ankylosing spondylitis patients. Peripheral blood was sampled, and synovial fluid was also collected from ankylosing spondylitis patients. The full study reports these points: Some motif variants were previously reported in synovial fluid and blood of reactive arthritis patients, suggesting common disease-initiation mechanisms. Blood from ankylosing spondylitis patients appeared to be characterized by a TCR beta motif made up of about 8 highly homologous amino acid variants. The disease-linked clones showed a CD8+ phenotype and occurred at relatively low frequencies in peripheral blood. The disease-linked clones were reported to be significantly enriched in matched synovial fluid samples from ankylosing spondylitis patients.

These reads were obtained on an Illumina HiSeq 2500. Quantitative 5'-RACE with molecular barcodes was used to prepare TCR beta libraries. As for the original processing: Disease-linked TCR variants were identified with a new computational method built on a probabilistic model of VDJ rearrangement. The public sequencing data were trimmed at Q25 with fastp and processed into clonotypes with MiXCR by TCRdb, which kept only in-frame beta chains. Rows are combined by CDR3 protein, so each entry shows the most common genes and DNA. These V and J calls rely on TCRdb rather than the paper's analysis. The sample table contains 650,000 to 800,000 distinct CDR3 sequences; only one count was recorded for 15% to 20% of them. The ten largest clones take up over 15% of the sample. CDR1 DFQATT and CDR2 SNEGSKA are derived from the germline V gene (reference sequence). Inclusive of the bounding cysteine and phenylalanine, the CDR3 is 15 residues long. Only the CDR3 part of the read is kept: 45 bases, read in frame from the first base. V and J lose 2 bases and 0 bases, and a span of 14 bases separates them.

The chain is assembled from TRBV20-1 and TRBJ2-7; no D gene can be assigned with confidence. This receptor was identified in a male donor with ankylosing spondylitis. What was sequenced was blood, either unsorted or a sorted T cell fraction (not recorded which). The CDR3 amino acid sequence is: CSARLPTLSSYEQYF. The DNA sequence reads TGCAGTGCTAGACTTCCGACATTGAGCTCCTACGAGCAGTACTTC.